This entry lists 15 T cell receptor beta chains sequenced from one sample in a study of T cell responses to AZD1222 COVID-19 vaccine. Sequencing used immunoSEQ multiplex PCR; TCRdb keeps in-frame clones, though not all of them. The repertoire holds around 100,000 clones, with approximately 89% as singletons. The sequencing here drew on peripheral blood, taken 28 days after the second AZD1222 dose. Every receptor here comes from an adult who received the AZD1222 COVID-19 vaccine.

This clone was picked up a small number of times. V gene TRBV3-1 (or the pseudogene TRBV3-2) combines with J gene TRBJ1-6, with D possibly TRBD1 on 6 matching bases. Trimming took 3 bases from V and 6 from J, leaving 9 bases between them. Per germline, CDR1 LGHDT and CDR2 YNNKEL (reference sequence). The CDR3 totals 14 residues. The CDR3 is CASSQGAGNSPLHF. CDR3 DNA sequence: TGTGCCAGCAGCCAGGGGGCGGGTAATTCACCCCTCCACTTT.

The chain is built from TRBV5-1 and TRBJ1-3; TRBD1 is a possible D gene (6 bases). The CDR3 extends over 16 amino acids. The germline gives CDR1 SGHRS, CDR2 YFSETQ. Trimming shortened V by 2 bases and J by 0 bases, and 12 bases separated the two germline ends. CDR3 nucleotide sequence: TGCGCCAGCAGCTTAGGGGACACCTTCTCTGGAAACACCATATATTTT. This encodes CASSLGDTFSGNTIYF.

V is TRBV5-1 and J is TRBJ1-1; TRBD1 aligns across 12 bases. The CDR3 consists of 15 residues. Germline V gene data show CDR1 as SGHRS and CDR2 as YFSETQ. V was clipped by 0 bases and J by 8 bases; unmatched bases: 5. The CDR3 loop reads CASSLEAGTGGEAFF. DNA for the CDR3: TGCGCCAGCAGCTTGGAGGCCGGGACAGGGGGCGAAGCTTTCTTT.

The genes are TRBV7-6 and TRBJ2-3; 13 bases align to TRBD2. CDR1 and CDR2 (germline): SGHVS, FNYEAQ. CDR3 size: 18 residues. After removal of 5 bases from V and 4 bases from J, the junction contained 12 bases not matched to a gene. In DNA, the CDR3 is TGTGCCAGCAGCCCGGGACTAGCGGGGAACCCGGGCGCAGATACGCAGTATTTT. This gives the protein CASSPGLAGNPGADTQYF. Based on the CDR3 plus reference TRBV7-6 and TRBJ2-3, the full variable domain is GAGVSQSPRYKVTKRGQDVALRCDPISGHVSLYWYRQALGQGPEFLTYFNYEAQQDKSGLPNDRFSAERPEGSISTLTIQRTEQRDSAMYRCASSPGLAGNPGADTQYFGPGTRLTVL.

The rearrangement links TRBV5-4 to TRBJ2-3; the match to TRBD2 covers 8 bases. V lost 4 bases, J lost 7 bases, and 8 bases stayed unmatched. This CDR3 has 14 residues. Germline V gene data show CDR1 as SGHNT and CDR2 as YYREEE (reference sequence). The CDR3 loop is CASSDGGGYYTQYF. In DNA form, the CDR3 reads TGTGCCAGCAGCGACGGGGGGGGCTACTATACGCAGTATTTT.

The chain has TRBV28 and TRBJ1-1; 7 bases align to TRBD1. The CDR3 totals 15 residues. The germline V gene has CDR1 MDHEN and CDR2 SYDVKM. V dropped 5 bases and J dropped 2; count of bases not matched to a gene: 8. Here the CDR3 DNA reads TGTGCCAGCAGTATCTACCGGACAGGCAACACTGAAGCTTTCTTT. This encodes CASSIYRTGNTEAFF.

This chain's CDR3 is CASSSGRVEGGGGYTF. The DNA of the CDR3 is TGTGCCAGCAGTTCCGGACGGGTTGAGGGCGGTGGTGGCTACACCTTC. The V gene is TRBV6-5, the J gene TRBJ1-2; D is unresolved. V was shortened by 4 bases and J by 7 bases, with 22 bases between the two germline ends. This CDR3 region has 16 residues. The V gene's germline CDR1 is MNHEY and CDR2 SVGAGI.

The chain combines TRBV7-2 with TRBJ2-7, with 10 nucleotides matching TRBD2. Trimming cost V 4 bases and J 2 bases; bases outside gene matches: 11. This CDR3 is 17 amino acids long. The V gene's germline CDR1 is SGHTA and CDR2 FQGNSA. CDR3 sequence reads: CASSWRPSGGEAYEQYF. The CDR3 DNA sequence: TGTGCCAGCAGCTGGCGGCCTAGCGGGGGAGAGGCCTACGAGCAGTACTTC.

For the CDR3, the DNA is TGTGCCAGCAGCTGGGCAGGTGGCCCGAGCAATCAGCCCCAGCATTTT. Protein: CASSWAGGPSNQPQHF. The V and J genes are TRBV5-8 and TRBJ1-5, with D unresolved. Germline CDR1 SGHTS, CDR2 YDEGEE. The CDR3 consists of 16 residues. With 3 bases removed from V and 1 base from J, the gap between germline ends came to 14 bases.

The gene calls are TRBV6-2 or TRBV6-3 and TRBJ1-2; unclear D gene. Germline V gene sequence: CDR1 MNHEY, CDR2 SVGEGT. Trimming pared 5 bases from V and 4 bases from J, leaving 8 bases between. The CDR3 has 12 amino acids. CDR3 in amino acids: CASSKTVYGYTF. DNA for the CDR3: TGTGCCAGCAGTAAGACGGTCTATGGCTACACCTTC.

This chain joins TRBV24-1 and TRBJ2-1; unclear D gene. Germline CDR1 KGHDR, CDR2 SFDVKD. Trimming removed 4 bases at V and 3 bases at J, with 0 bases between. This CDR3 spans 11 amino acids. The CDR3 coding sequence is TGTGCCACCAGTGACTACAATGAGCAGTTCTTC. This sequence encodes CATSDYNEQFF.

V is TRBV28 and J is TRBJ1-2; maybe TRBD1 (6 bases). The CDR3 length is 17 residues. Deletions cut 5 bases from V and 4 bases from J, with 23 bases between. Per the germline V gene, CDR1 is MDHEN and CDR2 is SYDVKM. CDR3 protein: CASSLGIGGQGGYGYTF. The CDR3 DNA follows: TGTGCCAGCAGTCTCGGAATCGGGGGCCAGGGCGGCTATGGCTACACCTTC.

The CDR3 protein is CAISFGANYGYTF. In DNA form, the CDR3 reads TGTGCCATCTCGTTCGGCGCTAACTATGGCTACACCTTC. The chain recombines TRBV28 with TRBJ1-2; D not resolved. This CDR3 is 13 amino acids long. Trimming removed 10 bases at V and 0 bases at J, with 12 bases between. In germline, CDR1 is MDHEN, CDR2 SYDVKM.

V gene TRBV2 combines with J gene TRBJ2-7; tentative D call: TRBD2 (5 bases). The CDR3 extends over 14 amino acids. V was trimmed by 5 bases and J by 4 bases, leaving 15 bases between them. Germline values: CDR1 SNHLY, CDR2 FYNNEI. The CDR3 spells CASSRASHMYEQYF. DNA for the CDR3: TGTGCCAGCAGTAGGGCTAGCCATATGTACGAGCAGTACTTC.

The sample holds one count of this clone. The chain joins TRBV6-2 or TRBV6-3 to TRBJ1-1, with TRBD1 matching 7 bases. CDR1 is MNHEY, CDR2 SVGEGT, per germline. Unmatched junction bases numbered 1, after V lost 2 bases and J lost 4 bases. The CDR3 loop spans 13 amino acids. This chain's CDR3 is CASSYQGGTEAFF. CDR3 in DNA: TGTGCCAGCAGTTACCAGGGGGGCACTGAAGCTTTCTTT.